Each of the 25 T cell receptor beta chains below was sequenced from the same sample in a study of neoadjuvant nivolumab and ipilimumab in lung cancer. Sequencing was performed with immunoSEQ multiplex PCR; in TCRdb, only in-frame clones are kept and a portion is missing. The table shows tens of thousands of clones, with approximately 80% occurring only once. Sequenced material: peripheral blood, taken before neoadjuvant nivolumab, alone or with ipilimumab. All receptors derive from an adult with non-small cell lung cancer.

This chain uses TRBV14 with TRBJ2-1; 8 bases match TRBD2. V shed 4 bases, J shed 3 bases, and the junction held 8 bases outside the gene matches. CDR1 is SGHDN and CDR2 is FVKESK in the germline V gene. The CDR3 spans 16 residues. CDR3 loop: CASSPGGGRIYNEQFF. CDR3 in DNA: TGTGCCAGCAGCCCGGGCGGGGGGCGGATCTACAATGAGCAGTTCTTC.

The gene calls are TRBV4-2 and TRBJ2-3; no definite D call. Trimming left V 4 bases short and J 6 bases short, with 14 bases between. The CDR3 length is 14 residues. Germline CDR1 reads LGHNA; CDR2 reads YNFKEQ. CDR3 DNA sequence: TGTGCCAGCAGCCTTTTCGCGACCGCCGATACGCAGTATTTT. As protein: CASSLFATADTQYF.

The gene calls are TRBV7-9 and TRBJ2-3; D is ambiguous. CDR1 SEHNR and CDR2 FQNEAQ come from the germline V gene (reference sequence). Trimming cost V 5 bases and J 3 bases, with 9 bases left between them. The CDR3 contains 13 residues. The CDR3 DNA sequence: TGTGCCAGCAGCCCACCCATGACAGATACGCAGTATTTT. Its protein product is CASSPPMTDTQYF.

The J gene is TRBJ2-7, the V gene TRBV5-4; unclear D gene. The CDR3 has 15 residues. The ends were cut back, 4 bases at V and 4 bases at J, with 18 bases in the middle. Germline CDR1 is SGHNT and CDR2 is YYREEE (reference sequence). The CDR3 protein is CASSAPGGGRYEQYF. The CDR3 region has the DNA TGTGCCAGCAGCGCCCCGGGCGGTGGCCGTTACGAGCAGTACTTC.

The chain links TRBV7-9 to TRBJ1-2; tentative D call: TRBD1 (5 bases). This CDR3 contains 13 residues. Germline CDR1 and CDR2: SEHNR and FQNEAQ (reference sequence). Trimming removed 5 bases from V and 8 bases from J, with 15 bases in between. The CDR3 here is CASSPTDSRGYTF. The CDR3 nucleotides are TGTGCCAGCAGCCCAACAGACAGTCGGGGCTACACCTTC.

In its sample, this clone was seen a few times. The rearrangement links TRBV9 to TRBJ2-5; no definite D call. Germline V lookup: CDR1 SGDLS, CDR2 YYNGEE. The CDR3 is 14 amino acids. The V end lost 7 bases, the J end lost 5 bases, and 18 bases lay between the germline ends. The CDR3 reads CASSKVALGETQYF. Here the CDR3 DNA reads TGTGCCAGCTCCAAAGTGGCGCTGGGGGAGACCCAGTACTTC.

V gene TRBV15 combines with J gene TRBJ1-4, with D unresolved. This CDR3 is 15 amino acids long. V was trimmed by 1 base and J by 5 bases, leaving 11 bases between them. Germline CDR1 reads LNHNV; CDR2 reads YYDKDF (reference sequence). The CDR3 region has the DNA TGTGCCACCAGCAGAGTCCGCAGATTAAATGAAAAACTGTTTTTT. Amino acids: CATSRVRRLNEKLFF.

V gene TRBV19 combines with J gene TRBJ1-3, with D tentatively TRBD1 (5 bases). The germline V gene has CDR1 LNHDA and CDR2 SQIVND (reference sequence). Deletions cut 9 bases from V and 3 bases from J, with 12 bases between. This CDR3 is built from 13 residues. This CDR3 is CASEGTVGNTIYF. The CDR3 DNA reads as TGTGCCAGCGAGGGGACGGTTGGAAACACCATATATTTT.

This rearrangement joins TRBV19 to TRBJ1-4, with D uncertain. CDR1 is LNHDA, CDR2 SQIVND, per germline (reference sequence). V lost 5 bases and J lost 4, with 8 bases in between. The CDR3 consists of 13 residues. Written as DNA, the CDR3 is TGTGCCAGTAGTGTGCAGGTTAATGAAAAACTGTTTTTT. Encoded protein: CASSVQVNEKLFF.

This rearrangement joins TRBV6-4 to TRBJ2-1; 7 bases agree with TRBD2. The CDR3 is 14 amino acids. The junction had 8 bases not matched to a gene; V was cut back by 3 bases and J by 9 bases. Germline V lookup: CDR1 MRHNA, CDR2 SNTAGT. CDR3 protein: CASSETSDFTEQFF. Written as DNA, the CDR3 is TGTGCCAGCAGTGAAACTAGCGATTTCACTGAGCAGTTCTTC.

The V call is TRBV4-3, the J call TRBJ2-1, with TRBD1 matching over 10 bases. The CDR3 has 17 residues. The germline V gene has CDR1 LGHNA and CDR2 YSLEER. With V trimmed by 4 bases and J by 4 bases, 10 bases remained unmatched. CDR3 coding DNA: TGCGCCAGCAGCCGTTATTCCGGACAGGGGGATTACAATGAGCAGTTCTTC. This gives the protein CASSRYSGQGDYNEQFF.

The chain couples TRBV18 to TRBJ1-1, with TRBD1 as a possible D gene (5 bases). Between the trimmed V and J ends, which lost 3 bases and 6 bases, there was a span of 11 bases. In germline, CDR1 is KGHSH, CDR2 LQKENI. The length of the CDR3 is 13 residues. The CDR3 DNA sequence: TGTGCCAGCTCACCGGGCAGGGAGCCTGAAGCTTTCTTT. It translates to CASSPGREPEAFF. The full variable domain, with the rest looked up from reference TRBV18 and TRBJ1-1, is NAGVMQNPRHLVRRRGQEARLRCSPMKGHSHVYWYRQLPEEGLKFMVYLQKENIIDESGMPKERFSAEFPKEGPSILRIQQVVRGDSAAYFCASSPGREPEAFFGQGTRLTVV.

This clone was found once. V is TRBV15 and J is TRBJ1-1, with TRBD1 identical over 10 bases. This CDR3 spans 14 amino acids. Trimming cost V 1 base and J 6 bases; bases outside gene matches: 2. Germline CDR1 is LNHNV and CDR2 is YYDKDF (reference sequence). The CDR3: CATSRGDRGPEAFF. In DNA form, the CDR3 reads TGTGCCACCAGCAGAGGTGACAGGGGGCCTGAAGCTTTCTTT.

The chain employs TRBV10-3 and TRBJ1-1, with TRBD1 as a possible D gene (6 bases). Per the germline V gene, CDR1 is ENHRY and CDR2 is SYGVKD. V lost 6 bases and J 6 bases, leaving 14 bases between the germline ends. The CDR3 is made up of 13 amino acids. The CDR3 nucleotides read TGTGCCATCAGCAGGACAGAGGAGGCTGAAGCTTTCTTT. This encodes CAISRTEEAEAFF.

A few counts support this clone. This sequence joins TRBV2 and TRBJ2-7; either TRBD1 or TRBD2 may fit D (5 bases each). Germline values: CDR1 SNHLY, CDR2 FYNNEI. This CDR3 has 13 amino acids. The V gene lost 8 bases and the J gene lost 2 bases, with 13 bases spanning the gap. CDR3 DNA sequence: TGTGCCAGCGTTCGGGACGTAACCTACGAGCAGTACTTC. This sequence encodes CASVRDVTYEQYF.

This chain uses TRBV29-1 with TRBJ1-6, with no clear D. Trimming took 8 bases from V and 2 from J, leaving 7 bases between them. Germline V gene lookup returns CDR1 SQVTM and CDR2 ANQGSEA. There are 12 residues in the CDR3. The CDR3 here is CSPGPYNSPLHF. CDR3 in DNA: TGCAGCCCGGGCCCCTATAATTCACCCCTCCACTTT.

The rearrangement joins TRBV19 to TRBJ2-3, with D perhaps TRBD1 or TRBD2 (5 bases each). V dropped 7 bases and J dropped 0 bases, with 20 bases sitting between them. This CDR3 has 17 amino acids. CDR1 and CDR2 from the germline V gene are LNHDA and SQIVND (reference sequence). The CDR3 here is CASTILRDPMSTDTQYF. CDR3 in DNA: TGTGCCAGTACCATACTCCGGGACCCGATGAGCACAGATACGCAGTATTTT.

The CDR3 spells CASSLAVGAGTEAFF. The CDR3 region has the DNA TGCGCCAGCAGCTTGGCCGTCGGGGCGGGGACTGAAGCTTTCTTT. The chain employs TRBV5-1 and TRBJ1-1, with D possibly matching TRBD1 (5 bases). Trimming left V 0 bases short and J 5 bases short, with 14 bases between. The CDR3 contains 15 residues. CDR1 and CDR2 from the germline V gene are SGHRS and YFSETQ.

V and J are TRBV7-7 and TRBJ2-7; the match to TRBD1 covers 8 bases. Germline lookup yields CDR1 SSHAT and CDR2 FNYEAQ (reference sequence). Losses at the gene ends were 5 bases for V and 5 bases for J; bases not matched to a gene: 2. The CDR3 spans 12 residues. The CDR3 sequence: CASSPGGHEQYF. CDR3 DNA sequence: TGTGCCAGCAGCCCAGGGGGCCACGAGCAGTACTTC. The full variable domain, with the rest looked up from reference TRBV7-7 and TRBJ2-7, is GAGVSQSPRYKVTKRGQDVTLRCDPISSHATLYWYQQALGQGPEFLTYFNYEAQPDKSGLPSDRFSAERPEGSISTLTIQRTEQRDSAMYRCASSPGGHEQYFGPGTRLTVT.

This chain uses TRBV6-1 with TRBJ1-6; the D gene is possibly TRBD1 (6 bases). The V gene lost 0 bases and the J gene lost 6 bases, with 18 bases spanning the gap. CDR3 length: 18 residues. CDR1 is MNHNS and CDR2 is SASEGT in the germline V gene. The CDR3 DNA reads TGTGCCAGCAGTGAAGCGTACGGGGGCAGGGGCCTTAATTCACCCCTCCACTTT. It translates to CASSEAYGGRGLNSPLHF.

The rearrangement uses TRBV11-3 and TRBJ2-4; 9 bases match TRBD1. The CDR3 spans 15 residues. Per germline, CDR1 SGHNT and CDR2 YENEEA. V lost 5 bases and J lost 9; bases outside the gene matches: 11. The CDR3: CASSLPRTGEIIQYF. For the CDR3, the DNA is TGTGCCAGCAGCCTCCCCAGGACAGGGGAAATCATTCAGTACTTC.

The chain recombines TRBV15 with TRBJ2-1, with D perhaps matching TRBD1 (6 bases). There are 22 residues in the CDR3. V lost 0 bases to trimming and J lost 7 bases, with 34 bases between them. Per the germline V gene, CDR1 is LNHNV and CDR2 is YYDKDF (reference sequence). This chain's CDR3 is CATSRDLMQTKKYRAPGNEQFF. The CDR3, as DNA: TGTGCCACCAGCAGAGATCTAATGCAAACAAAAAAATACAGGGCTCCCGGGAATGAGCAGTTCTTC.

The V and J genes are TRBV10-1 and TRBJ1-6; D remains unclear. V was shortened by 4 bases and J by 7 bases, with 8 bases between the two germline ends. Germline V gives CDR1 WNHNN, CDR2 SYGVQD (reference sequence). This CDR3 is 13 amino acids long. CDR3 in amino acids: CASSVDWNSPLHF. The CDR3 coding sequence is TGCGCCAGCAGTGTGGACTGGAATTCACCCCTCCACTTT.

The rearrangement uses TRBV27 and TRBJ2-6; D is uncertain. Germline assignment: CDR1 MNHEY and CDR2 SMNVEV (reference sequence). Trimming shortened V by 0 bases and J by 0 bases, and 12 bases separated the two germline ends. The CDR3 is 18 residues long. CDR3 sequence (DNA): TGTGCCAGCAGTTTATCCCTCGAAGGTTACTCTGGGGCCAACGTCCTGACTTTC. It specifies CASSLSLEGYSGANVLTF.

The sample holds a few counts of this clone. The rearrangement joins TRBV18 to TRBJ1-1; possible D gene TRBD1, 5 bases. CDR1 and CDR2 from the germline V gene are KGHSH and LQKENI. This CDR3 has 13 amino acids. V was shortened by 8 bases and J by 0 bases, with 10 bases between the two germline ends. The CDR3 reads CASGDSLNTEAFF. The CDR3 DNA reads TGTGCCAGCGGCGACAGTTTGAACACTGAAGCTTTCTTT.